These 23 T cell receptor beta chains originate from one sample sequenced in a study of human T cells and chemical hapten exposure. One entry per CDR3 protein results from TCRdb running MiXCR on the RACE reads. The sample holds under 450,000 distinct CDR3 sequences, about 6.9% seen once. Time point denoted: patch test 2, 6 weeks after DPC sensitization. Treatment meaning: therapeutic diphenylcyclopropenone sensitization with weekly scalp DPC. The specimen comprised whole blood, sampled in connection with sensitization to the hapten diphenylcyclopropenone (DPC). These receptors came from a woman under 30 with alopecia areata. Some clones in this sample may be carry-over from other donors' samples.

This clonotype has a handful of counts. The rearrangement uses TRBV6-5 and TRBJ2-7; D is undetermined. This CDR3 has 14 amino acids. Germline CDR1 is MNHEY and CDR2 is SVGAGI. Trimming removed 4 bases at V and 1 base at J, with 11 bases between. The CDR3 reads CASSSRAPSYEQYF. As DNA, the CDR3 is TGTGCCAGCAGTTCTAGGGCGCCATCCTACGAGCAGTACTTC.

The rearrangement uses TRBV3-1 and TRBJ1-1; D unclear. This CDR3 is 11 amino acids long. CDR1 and CDR2 (germline): LGHDT, YNNKEL (reference sequence). V lost 8 bases, J lost 6 bases, and 10 bases lay in between. The CDR3 here is CASGGYAEAFF. The CDR3 DNA sequence: TGTGCCAGCGGAGGGTACGCTGAAGCTTTCTTT.

This clonotype has at least ten counts. The chain recombines TRBV5-8 with TRBJ2-5; D might be TRBD1 (6 bases). Trimming took off 2 bases at V and 2 bases at J, with 10 bases between the two ends. This CDR3 comprises 14 residues. Germline loops: CDR1 SGHTS, CDR2 YDEGEE. The CDR3 loop reads CASSLRTVQETQYF. DNA for the CDR3: TGTGCCAGCAGCTTAAGGACAGTGCAAGAGACCCAGTACTTC.

The V and J genes are TRBV19 and TRBJ2-1, with 7 bases fitting TRBD2. Germline lookup yields CDR1 LNHDA and CDR2 SQIVND (reference sequence). Losses at the gene ends were 9 bases for V and 5 bases for J; bases not matched to a gene: 13. CDR3 length: 15 residues. CDR3 in amino acids: CARPPGLRTNNEQFF. The CDR3 region has the DNA TGTGCCAGGCCTCCGGGACTACGTACCAACAATGAGCAGTTCTTC. Using reference TRBV19 and TRBJ2-1 for the parts outside the CDR3, the full variable domain is DGGITQSPKYLFRKEGQNVTLSCEQNLNHDAMYWYRQDPGQGLRLIYYSQIVNDFQKGDIAEGYSVSREKKESFPLTVTSAQKNPTAFYLCARPPGLRTNNEQFFGPGTRLTVL.

The rearrangement uses TRBV6-6 and TRBJ1-5; TRBD1 agrees at 7 bases. The junction had 4 bases not matched to a gene; V was cut back by 0 bases and J by 5 bases. This CDR3 region has 15 residues. The germline gives CDR1 MNHNY, CDR2 SVGAGI (reference sequence). This chain's CDR3 is CASSYSIQGYQPQHF. The DNA of the CDR3 is TGTGCCAGCAGTTACTCGATACAGGGGTATCAGCCCCAGCATTTT.

A word on this clonotype: This clone may be a read error of a much larger clone one base away. The CDR3 DNA reads TGTGCCAGCAGTTTCACAACAGGCCTCTATGGCTACACCTTC. Translating gives CASSFTTGLYGYTF. V is TRBV12-3 or TRBV12-4 and J is TRBJ1-2; D might be TRBD1 (5 bases). CDR3 size: 14 residues. Trimming took 3 bases from V and 4 from J, leaving 12 bases between them.

Ten or more counts support this clonotype. The rearrangement uses TRBV7-2 and TRBJ2-5, with TRBD2 matching over 10 bases. Germline CDR1 SGHTA, CDR2 FQGNSA. V was clipped by 5 bases and J by 4 bases; unmatched bases: 7. The CDR3 sequence is 15 residues long. The CDR3 region has the DNA TGTGCCAGCAGCGCTAGCGGGGGCCATCCAGAGACCCAGTACTTC. Translating gives CASSASGGHPETQYF.

This clonotype was recorded at least ten times. CDR3: CASSVMMGDTEAFF. The CDR3 region has the DNA TGTGCCAGCAGCGTTATGATGGGGGACACTGAAGCTTTCTTT. The V and J genes are TRBV7-9 and TRBJ1-1, with TRBD1 as a possible D gene (5 bases). The CDR3 contains 14 residues. Germline V gene data show CDR1 as SEHNR and CDR2 as FQNEAQ (reference sequence). Between the trimmed V and J ends, which lost 5 bases and 3 bases, there was a span of 13 bases.

This clonotype occurred many times. This chain links TRBV7-8 with TRBJ1-4; perhaps TRBD1 as D (6 bases). There are 15 residues in the CDR3. Per the germline V gene, CDR1 is SGHVS and CDR2 is FQNEAQ. With 4 bases removed from V and 7 bases from J, the gap between germline ends came to 16 bases. The DNA of the CDR3 is TGTGCCAGCAGCTCGCTAGGGGGGGTCGGTGAAAAACTGTTTTTT. This encodes CASSSLGGVGEKLFF.

This clonotype occurred many times. The CDR3, as DNA: TGTGCCAGCAGCCGCCGAGGGGCTAGCGCAGATACGCAGTATTTT. Translated: CASSRRGASADTQYF. V and J are TRBV3-1 and TRBJ2-3; possibly TRBD2 for D (6 bases). The CDR3 spans 15 residues. Trimming cost V 4 bases and J 4 bases, with 15 bases left between them. Germline CDR1 LGHDT, CDR2 YNNKEL (reference sequence).

This clonotype was counted ten times or more. J is TRBJ1-1 and V is TRBV20-1; possible D gene TRBD1, 6 bases. Trimming pared 6 bases from V and 1 base from J, leaving 15 bases between. Per the germline V gene, CDR1 is DFQATT and CDR2 is SNEGSKA (reference sequence). CDR3 length equals 14 residues. This CDR3 is CSAPPGTSNTEAFF. In DNA form, the CDR3 reads TGCAGTGCCCCCCCCGGGACATCGAACACTGAAGCTTTCTTT.

The chain uses TRBV15 and TRBJ2-2, with 8 bases identical to TRBD1. Trimming took 5 bases from V and 1 from J; bases not matched to a gene: 3. The CDR3 length is 15 residues. Germline V CDR1 and CDR2: LNHNV, YYDKDF (reference sequence). The CDR3 nucleotides read TGTGCCACCAGCCGGGGACAGGAGAACACCGGGGAGCTGTTTTTT. Protein sequence: CATSRGQENTGELFF.

This clonotype was counted many times. V usage is TRBV6-2 or TRBV6-3 and J usage is TRBJ1-5; no reliable D call. Germline V gene lookup returns CDR1 MNHEY and CDR2 SVGEGT. The CDR3 consists of 13 residues. Trimming stripped 3 bases from V and 4 bases from J, with 7 bases between. CDR3 in DNA: TGTGCCAGCAGTTATGGATGGAATCAGCCCCAGCATTTT. This codes for CASSYGWNQPQHF.

This clonotype was picked up many times. This chain uses TRBV20-1 with TRBJ1-1; D gene unclear. Germline V gene data show CDR1 as DFQATT and CDR2 as SNEGSKA (reference sequence). The CDR3 contains 11 residues. V lost 5 bases and J lost 4, with 8 bases in between. The CDR3 spells CSAAWGTEAFF. DNA of the CDR3: TGCAGTGCTGCTTGGGGCACTGAAGCTTTCTTT.

This clonotype came up a few times. V and J are TRBV20-1 and TRBJ2-1; TRBD1 matches 9 bases. CDR1 is DFQATT, CDR2 SNEGSKA, per germline (reference sequence). This CDR3 comprises 15 residues. Unmatched junction bases numbered 10, after V lost 4 bases and J lost 6 bases. The CDR3 region has the DNA TGCAGTGCTACTTACAGGGGGCCTAAAACCAATGAGCAGTTCTTC. As protein: CSATYRGPKTNEQFF.

This rearrangement joins TRBV18 to TRBJ2-5; possibly TRBD2 for D (6 bases). CDR1 and CDR2 (germline): KGHSH, LQKENI. V lost 3 bases and J 2 bases, leaving 10 bases between the germline ends. The CDR3 sequence is 14 residues long. The DNA for the CDR3 is TGTGCCAGCTCACCGACGGCGGGGCAAGAGACCCAGTACTTC. Translation: CASSPTAGQETQYF.

This clonotype has just a few counts. The chain has TRBV7-9 and TRBJ1-2; D unresolved. The CDR3 totals 14 residues. The germline gives CDR1 SEHNR, CDR2 FQNEAQ (reference sequence). The germline V and J ends were trimmed by 1 base and 0 bases, with 6 bases remaining between them. The CDR3 loop is CASSLESANYGYTF. CDR3 in DNA: TGTGCCAGCAGCTTAGAATCAGCTAACTATGGCTACACCTTC.

This clonotype was observed a few times. This chain connects TRBV3-1 to TRBJ2-3, with 8 bases fitting TRBD2. CDR1 and CDR2 (germline): LGHDT, YNNKEL (reference sequence). Losses at the gene ends were 0 bases for V and 11 bases for J; bases not matched to a gene: 13. This CDR3 region has 16 residues. The CDR3 region is CASSQDPGLEKGGQYF. In DNA form, the CDR3 reads TGTGCCAGCAGCCAAGACCCGGGACTAGAGAAGGGGGGGCAGTATTTT.

This clonotype was recorded at least ten times. V usage is TRBV7-9 and J usage is TRBJ2-7, with D perhaps assigned TRBD1 or TRBD2 (5 bases each). V lost 0 bases and J 4 bases, leaving 10 bases between the germline ends. This CDR3 is 14 amino acids long. Germline values: CDR1 SEHNR, CDR2 FQNEAQ (reference sequence). The CDR3 reads CASSLAGPVYEQYF. DNA of the CDR3: TGTGCCAGCAGCTTAGCGGGACCGGTGTACGAGCAGTACTTC.

This clonotype showed up just a few times. The V and J genes are TRBV14 and TRBJ1-4, with D tentatively TRBD1 (6 bases). This CDR3 region has 15 residues. V was shortened by 2 bases and J by 8 bases, with 15 bases between the two germline ends. CDR1 is SGHDN and CDR2 is FVKESK in the germline V gene. CDR3 bases: TGTGCCAGCAGCCAAAGGCGAACAGGGCTCGAAAAACTGTTTTTT. It encodes CASSQRRTGLEKLFF.

There are a few counts of this clonotype. One end of the junction fails to match germline, which may point to a read error. The chain uses TRBV7-2 and TRBJ1-5; unclear D gene. This CDR3 has 13 residues. CDR1 is SGHTA, CDR2 FQGNSA, per germline. CDR3 nucleotides: TGTGCCAGCAGCTCGATGATGAATCGGCCCCAGCATTTT. Translated: CASSSMMNRPQHF.

The sample holds a few counts of this clonotype. The rearrangement links TRBV4-2 to TRBJ2-1; 9 nucleotides align to TRBD1. Trimming removed 0 bases from V and 9 bases from J; junction bases left unmatched: 6. CDR1 is LGHNA, CDR2 YNFKEQ, per germline. This CDR3 is built from 15 residues. The CDR3 here is CASSQEVLGQGEQFF. In DNA, the CDR3 is TGTGCCAGCAGCCAAGAGGTTTTGGGACAGGGTGAGCAGTTCTTC.

This clonotype appeared many times. The chain carries TRBV12-2 and TRBJ1-1; TRBD1 is the table's D call, not checked against the DNA. TRBV12-2 is tagged as a pseudogene. This CDR3 contains 14 residues. The CDR3 DNA is TGTGCAAGTCGCCCCTGGACAGCTAACACTGAAGCTTTCTTT. Its translation: CASRPWTANTEAFF.